The present T cell receptor (beta chain) was sequenced within a study of T-cell reconstitution after alpha-beta-depleted transplantation in children. Germline V gives CDR1 SGDLS, CDR2 YYNGEE. With 0 bases removed from V and 0 bases from J, the gap between germline ends came to 7 bases. This CDR3 is 16 amino acids long. Unique molecular identifiers were built into the TCRbeta library. TCRdb fed the PCR reads into MiXCR, producing one record per CDR3 protein. The sample lists roughly 350,000 distinct CDR3 sequences, 10% seen once, with 2.4% in the top ten. V gene TRBV9 combines with J gene TRBJ1-6; D is unresolved. The sample in question was PBMCs from the stem cell graft donor, obtained from the stem cell graft. This TCR was recovered from a human donor who donated a stem cell graft to a child with acute lymphoblastic leukemia. As DNA, the CDR3 is TGTGCCAGCAGCGTAGGAGATTCCTCCTATAATTCACCCCTCCACTTT. Protein product: CASSVGDSSYNSPLHF.